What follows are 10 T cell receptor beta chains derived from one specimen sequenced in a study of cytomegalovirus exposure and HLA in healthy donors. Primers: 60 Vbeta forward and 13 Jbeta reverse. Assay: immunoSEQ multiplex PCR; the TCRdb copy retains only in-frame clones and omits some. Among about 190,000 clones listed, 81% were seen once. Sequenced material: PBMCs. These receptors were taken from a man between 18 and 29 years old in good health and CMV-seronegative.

CDR3 residues: CASKDRVAEKLFF. For the CDR3, the DNA is TGTGCCAGCAAAGACAGGGTGGCTGAAAAACTGTTTTTT. The rearrangement joins TRBV14 to TRBJ1-4; 7 positions match TRBD1. Per germline, CDR1 SGHDN and CDR2 FVKESK. The CDR3 runs to 13 residues. Trimming removed 7 bases from V and 7 bases from J; junction bases left unmatched: 6.

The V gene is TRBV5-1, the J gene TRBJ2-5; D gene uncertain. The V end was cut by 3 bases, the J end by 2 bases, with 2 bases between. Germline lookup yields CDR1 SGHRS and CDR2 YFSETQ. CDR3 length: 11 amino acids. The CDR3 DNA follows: TGCGCCAGCAGCTCTCAAGAGACCCAGTACTTC. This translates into CASSSQETQYF.

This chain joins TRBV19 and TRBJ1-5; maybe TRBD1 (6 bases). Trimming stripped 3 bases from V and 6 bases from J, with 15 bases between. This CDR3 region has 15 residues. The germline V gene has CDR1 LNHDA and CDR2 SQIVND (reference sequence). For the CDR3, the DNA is TGTGCCAGTAGTATTCGGGCAGGGGCGGGTCAGCCCCAGCATTTT. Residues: CASSIRAGAGQPQHF.

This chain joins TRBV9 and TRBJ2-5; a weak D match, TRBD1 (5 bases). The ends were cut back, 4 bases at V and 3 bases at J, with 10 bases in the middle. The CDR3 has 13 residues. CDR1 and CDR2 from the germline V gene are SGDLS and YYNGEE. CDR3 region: CASSQWGKETQYF. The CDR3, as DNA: TGTGCCAGCAGCCAGTGGGGCAAAGAGACCCAGTACTTC.

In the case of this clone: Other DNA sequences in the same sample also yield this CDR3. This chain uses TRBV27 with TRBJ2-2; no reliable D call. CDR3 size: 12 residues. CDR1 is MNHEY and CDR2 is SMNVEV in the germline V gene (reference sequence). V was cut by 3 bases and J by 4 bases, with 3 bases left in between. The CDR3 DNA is TGTGCCAGCAGTTTTAGCACCGGGGAGCTGTTTTTT. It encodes CASSFSTGELFF.

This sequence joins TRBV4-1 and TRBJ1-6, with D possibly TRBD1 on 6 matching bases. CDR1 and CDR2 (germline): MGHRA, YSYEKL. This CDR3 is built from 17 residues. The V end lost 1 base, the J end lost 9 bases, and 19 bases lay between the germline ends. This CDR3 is CASSQAREGGWVSPLHF. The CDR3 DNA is TGCGCCAGCAGCCAAGCCCGAGAGGGGGGGTGGGTTTCACCCCTCCACTTT.

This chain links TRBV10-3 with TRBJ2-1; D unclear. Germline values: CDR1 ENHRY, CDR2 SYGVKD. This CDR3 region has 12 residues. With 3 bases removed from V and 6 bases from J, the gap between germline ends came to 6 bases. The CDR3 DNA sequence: TGTGCCATCAGTGATAGTAGCAATGAGCAGTTCTTC. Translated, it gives CAISDSSNEQFF.

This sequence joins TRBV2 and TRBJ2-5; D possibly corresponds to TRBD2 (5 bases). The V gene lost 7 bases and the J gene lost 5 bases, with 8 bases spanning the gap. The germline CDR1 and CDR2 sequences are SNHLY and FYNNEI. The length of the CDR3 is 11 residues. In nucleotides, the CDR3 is TGTGCCAGCACGGGGTGGGAGACCCAGTACTTC. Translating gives CASTGWETQYF.

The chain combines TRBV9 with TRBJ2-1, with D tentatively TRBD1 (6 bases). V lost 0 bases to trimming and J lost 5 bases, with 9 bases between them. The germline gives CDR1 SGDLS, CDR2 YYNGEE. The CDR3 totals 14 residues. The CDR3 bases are TGTGCCAGCAGCGTAGGGCAGGGGCACAATGAGCAGTTCTTC. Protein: CASSVGQGHNEQFF.

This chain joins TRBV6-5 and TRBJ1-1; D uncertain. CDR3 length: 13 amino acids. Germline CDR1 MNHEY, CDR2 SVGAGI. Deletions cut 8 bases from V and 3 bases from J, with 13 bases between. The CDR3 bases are TGTGCCAGCCTTCGCGGGAAGGACACTGAAGCTTTCTTT. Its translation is CASLRGKDTEAFF.